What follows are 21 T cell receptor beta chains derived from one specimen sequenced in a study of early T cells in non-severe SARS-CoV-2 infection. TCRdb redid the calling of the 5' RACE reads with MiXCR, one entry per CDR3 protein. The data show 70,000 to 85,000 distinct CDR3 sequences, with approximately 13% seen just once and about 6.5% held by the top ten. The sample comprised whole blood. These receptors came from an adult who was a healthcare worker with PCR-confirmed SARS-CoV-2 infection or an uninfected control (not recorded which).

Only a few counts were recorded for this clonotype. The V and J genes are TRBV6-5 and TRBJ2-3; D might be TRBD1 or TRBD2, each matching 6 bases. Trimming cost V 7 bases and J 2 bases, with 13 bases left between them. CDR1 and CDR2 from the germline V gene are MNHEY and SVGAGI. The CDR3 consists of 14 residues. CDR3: CASKKGGNTDTQYF. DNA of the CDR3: TGTGCCAGCAAGAAGGGGGGCAACACAGATACGCAGTATTTT.

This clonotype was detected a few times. The CDR3 DNA sequence: TGTGCCAGCAGTCGACAGTCGAACACTGAAGCTTTCTTT. It specifies CASSRQSNTEAFF. The V gene is TRBV2, the J gene TRBJ1-1, with D possibly matching TRBD1 (5 bases). Between the trimmed V and J ends, which lost 5 bases and 1 base, there was a span of 8 bases. The CDR3 covers 13 residues. The germline gives CDR1 SNHLY, CDR2 FYNNEI.

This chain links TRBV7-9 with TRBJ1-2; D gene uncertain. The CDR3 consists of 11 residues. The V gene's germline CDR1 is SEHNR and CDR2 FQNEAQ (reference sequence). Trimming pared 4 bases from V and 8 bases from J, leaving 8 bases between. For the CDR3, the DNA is TGTGCCAGCAGCTCATCCCCCGGCTACACCTTC. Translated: CASSSSPGYTF.

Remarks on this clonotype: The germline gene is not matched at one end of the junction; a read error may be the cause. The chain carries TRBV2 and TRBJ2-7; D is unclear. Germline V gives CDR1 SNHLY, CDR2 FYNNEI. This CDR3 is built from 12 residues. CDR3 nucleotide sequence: TGTGCCAGCAGTGAAGCGTCAAAACTGGTACGGTTC. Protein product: CASSEASKLVRF.

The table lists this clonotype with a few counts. In DNA form, the CDR3 reads TGTGCCAGCAGCCAAGCCCACGGGGACAGCACTGAAGCTTTCTTT. It yields the protein CASSQAHGDSTEAFF. This rearrangement joins TRBV4-2 to TRBJ1-1; 7 nucleotides align to TRBD1. The CDR3 consists of 15 residues. The ends lost 1 base at V and 4 bases at J; junction bases unmatched: 6. Per the germline V gene, CDR1 is LGHNA and CDR2 is YNFKEQ.

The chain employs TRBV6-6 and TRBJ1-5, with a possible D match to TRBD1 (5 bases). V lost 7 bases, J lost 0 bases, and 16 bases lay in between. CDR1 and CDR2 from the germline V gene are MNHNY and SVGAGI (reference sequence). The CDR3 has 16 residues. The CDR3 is CASTNGALSSNQPQHF. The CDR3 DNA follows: TGTGCCAGCACCAACGGGGCTCTTTCTAGCAATCAGCCCCAGCATTTT.

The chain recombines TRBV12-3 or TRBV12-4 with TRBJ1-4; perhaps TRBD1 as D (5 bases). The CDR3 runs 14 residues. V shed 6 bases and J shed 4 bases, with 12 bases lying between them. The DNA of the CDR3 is TGTGCCAGCAGATCGGGACGGCTTAATGAAAAACTGTTTTTT. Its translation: CASRSGRLNEKLFF.

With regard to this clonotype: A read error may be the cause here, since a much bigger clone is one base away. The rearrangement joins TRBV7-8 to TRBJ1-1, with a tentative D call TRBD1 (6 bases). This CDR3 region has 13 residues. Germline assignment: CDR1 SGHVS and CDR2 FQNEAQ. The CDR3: CASSPGRGTGAFF. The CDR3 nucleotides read TGTGCCAGCAGTCCGGGCAGGGGCACTGGAGCTTTCTTT.

The CDR3 spells CASSFTRREGGTEAFF. The CDR3 nucleotides are TGTGCCAGCAGCTTTACCCGCAGGGAGGGCGGCACTGAAGCTTTCTTT. The genes are TRBV7-8 and TRBJ1-1; perhaps TRBD1 as D (5 bases). The CDR3 extends over 16 amino acids. The V and J ends lost 3 bases and 4 bases respectively, with 18 bases between them. CDR1 SGHVS and CDR2 FQNEAQ come from the germline V gene.

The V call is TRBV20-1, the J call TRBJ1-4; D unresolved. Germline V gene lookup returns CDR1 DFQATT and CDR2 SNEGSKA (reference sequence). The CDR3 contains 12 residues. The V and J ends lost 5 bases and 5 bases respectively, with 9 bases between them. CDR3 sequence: CSAQASNEKLFF. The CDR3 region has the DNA TGCAGTGCTCAGGCGTCGAATGAAAAACTGTTTTTT.

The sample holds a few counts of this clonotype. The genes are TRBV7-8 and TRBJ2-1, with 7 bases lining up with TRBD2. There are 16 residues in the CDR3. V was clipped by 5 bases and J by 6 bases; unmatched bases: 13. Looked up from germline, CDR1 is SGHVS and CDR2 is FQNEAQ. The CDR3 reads CASSLRRLADFNEQFF. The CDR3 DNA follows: TGTGCCAGCAGCCTCAGACGGCTAGCGGACTTCAATGAGCAGTTCTTC.

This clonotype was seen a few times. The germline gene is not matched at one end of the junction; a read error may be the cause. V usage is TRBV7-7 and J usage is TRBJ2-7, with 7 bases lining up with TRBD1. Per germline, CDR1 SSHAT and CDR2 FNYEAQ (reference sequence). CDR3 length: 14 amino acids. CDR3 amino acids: CASSLMQGVDEQYF. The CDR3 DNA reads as TGTGCTAGCAGCCTGATGCAGGGGGTGGACGAGCAGTACTTC.

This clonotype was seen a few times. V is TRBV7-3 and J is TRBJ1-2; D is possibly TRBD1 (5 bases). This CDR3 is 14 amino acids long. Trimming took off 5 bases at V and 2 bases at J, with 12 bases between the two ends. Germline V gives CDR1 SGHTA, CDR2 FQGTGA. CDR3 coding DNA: TGTGCCAGCAGCCCCGGGGCAGGGAACTATGGCTACACCTTC. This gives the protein CASSPGAGNYGYTF.

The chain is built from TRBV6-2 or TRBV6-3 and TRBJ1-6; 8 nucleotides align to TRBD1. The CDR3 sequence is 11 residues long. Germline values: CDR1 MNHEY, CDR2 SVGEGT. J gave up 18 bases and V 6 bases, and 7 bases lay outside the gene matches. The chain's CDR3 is CASRSGTGSHF. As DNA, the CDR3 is TGTGCCAGCAGGTCCGGGACAGGCTCCCACTTT.

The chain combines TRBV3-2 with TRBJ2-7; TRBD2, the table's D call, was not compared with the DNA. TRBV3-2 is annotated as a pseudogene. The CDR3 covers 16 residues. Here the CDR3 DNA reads TGTGCCAGCAGCCAATATAGCGGGAGTCTCTCCTACGAGCAGTACTTC. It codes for CASSQYSGSLSYEQYF.

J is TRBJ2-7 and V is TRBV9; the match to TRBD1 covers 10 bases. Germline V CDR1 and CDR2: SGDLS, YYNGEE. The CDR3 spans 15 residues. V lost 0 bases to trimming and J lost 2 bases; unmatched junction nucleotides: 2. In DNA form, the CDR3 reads TGTGCCAGCAGCGTAGCTGGGACAGGGGCCTACGAGCAGTACTTC. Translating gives CASSVAGTGAYEQYF.

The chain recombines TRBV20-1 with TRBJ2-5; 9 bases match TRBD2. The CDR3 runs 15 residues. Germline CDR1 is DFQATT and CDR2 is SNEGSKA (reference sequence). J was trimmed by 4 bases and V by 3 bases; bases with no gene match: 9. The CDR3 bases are TGCAGTGCTAGGGGGTCGGCGGGAGGGAGAGAGACCCAGTACTTC. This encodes CSARGSAGGRETQYF.

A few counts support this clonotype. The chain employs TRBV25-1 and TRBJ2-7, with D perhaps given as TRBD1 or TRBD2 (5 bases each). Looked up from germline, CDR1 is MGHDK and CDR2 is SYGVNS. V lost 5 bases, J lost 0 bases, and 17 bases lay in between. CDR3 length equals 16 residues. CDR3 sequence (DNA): TGTGCCAGCAGTCCTACTCCGGGACGGAGCTCCTACGAGCAGTACTTC. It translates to CASSPTPGRSSYEQYF.

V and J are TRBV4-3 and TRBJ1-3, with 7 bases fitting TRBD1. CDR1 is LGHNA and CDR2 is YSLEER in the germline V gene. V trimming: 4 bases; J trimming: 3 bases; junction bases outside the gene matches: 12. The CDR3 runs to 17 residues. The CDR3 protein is CASSRDSVGTVGNTIYF. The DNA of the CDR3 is TGCGCCAGCAGCCGGGACAGTGTTGGTACAGTTGGAAACACCATATATTTT.

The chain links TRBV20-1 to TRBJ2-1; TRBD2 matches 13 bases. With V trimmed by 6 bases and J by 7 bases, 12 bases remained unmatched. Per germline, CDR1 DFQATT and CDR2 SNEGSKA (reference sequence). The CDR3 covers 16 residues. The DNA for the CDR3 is TGCAGTGCGACCGGACTAGCGGGAGATTGGGGTAATGAGCAGTTCTTC. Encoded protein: CSATGLAGDWGNEQFF.

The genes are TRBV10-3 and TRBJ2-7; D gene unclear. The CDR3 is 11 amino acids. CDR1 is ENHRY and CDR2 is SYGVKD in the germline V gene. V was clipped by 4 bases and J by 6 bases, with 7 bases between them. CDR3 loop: CAISGSSEQYF. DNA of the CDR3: TGTGCCATCAGTGGATCGAGCGAGCAGTACTTC.